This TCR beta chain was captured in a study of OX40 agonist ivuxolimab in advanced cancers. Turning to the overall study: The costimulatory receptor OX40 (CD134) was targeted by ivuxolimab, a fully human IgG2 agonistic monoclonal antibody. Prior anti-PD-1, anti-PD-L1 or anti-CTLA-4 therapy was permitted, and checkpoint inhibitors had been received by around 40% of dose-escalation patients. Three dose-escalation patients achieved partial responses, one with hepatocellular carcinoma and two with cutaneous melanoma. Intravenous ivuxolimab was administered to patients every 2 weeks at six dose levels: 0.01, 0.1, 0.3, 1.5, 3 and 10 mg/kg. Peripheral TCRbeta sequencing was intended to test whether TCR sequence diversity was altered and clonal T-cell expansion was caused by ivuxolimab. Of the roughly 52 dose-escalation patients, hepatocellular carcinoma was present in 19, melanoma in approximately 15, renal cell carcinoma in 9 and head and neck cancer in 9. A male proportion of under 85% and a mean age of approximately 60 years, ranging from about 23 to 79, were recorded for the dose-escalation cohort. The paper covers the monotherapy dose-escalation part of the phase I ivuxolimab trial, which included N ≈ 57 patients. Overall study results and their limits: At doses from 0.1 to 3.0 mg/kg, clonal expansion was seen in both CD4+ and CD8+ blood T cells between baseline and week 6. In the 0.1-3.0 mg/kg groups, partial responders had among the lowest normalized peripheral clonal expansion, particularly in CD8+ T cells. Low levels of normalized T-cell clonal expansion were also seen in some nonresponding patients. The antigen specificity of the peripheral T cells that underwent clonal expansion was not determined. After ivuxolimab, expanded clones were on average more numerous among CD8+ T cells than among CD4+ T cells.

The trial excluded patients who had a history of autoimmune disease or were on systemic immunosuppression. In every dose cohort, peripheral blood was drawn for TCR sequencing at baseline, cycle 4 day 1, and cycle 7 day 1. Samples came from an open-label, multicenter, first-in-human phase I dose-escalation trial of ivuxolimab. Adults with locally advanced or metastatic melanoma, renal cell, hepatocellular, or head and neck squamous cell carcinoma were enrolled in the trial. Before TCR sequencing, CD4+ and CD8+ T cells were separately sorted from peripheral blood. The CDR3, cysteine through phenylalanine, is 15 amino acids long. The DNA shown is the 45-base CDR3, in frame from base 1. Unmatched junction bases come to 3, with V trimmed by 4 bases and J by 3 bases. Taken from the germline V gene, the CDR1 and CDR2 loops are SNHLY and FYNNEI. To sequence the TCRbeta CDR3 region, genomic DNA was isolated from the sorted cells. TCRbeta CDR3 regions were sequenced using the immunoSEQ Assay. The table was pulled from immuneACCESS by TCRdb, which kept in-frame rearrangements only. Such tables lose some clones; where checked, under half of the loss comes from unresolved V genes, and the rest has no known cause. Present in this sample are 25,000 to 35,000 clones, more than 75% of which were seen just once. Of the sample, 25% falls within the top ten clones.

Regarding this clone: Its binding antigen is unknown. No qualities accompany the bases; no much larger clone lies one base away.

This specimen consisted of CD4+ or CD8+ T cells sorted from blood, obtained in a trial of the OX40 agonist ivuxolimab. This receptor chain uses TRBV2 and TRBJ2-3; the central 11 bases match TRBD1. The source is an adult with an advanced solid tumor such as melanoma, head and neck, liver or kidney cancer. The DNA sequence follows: TGTGCCAGCAGTGGGGGGACAGGGGGGACAGATACGCAGTATTTT. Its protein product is CASSGGTGGTDTQYF.